The next 18 T cell receptor beta chains were all read from a single sample in a study of lymphopenia after photon versus proton radiotherapy. This table comes from immunoSEQ multiplex PCR, and its TCRdb copy is limited to in-frame clones, with some not included. The data hold more than 15,000 clones, with around 85% observed a single time. Sequences were derived from peripheral blood, sampled from a patient treated with proton-based radiotherapy. Every receptor here comes from a woman aged 55-69 years with cholangiocarcinoma. Some clones in this sample may be carry-over from other donors' samples.

The rearrangement links TRBV5-8 to TRBJ2-1, with 7 nucleotides matching TRBD1. Germline CDR1 is SGHTS and CDR2 is YDEGEE. Unmatched junction bases numbered 6, after V lost 4 bases and J lost 2 bases. The CDR3 covers 15 residues. The CDR3 sequence: CASSHQGVPYNEQFF. The CDR3 bases are TGTGCCAGCAGCCACCAGGGGGTTCCCTACAATGAGCAGTTCTTC.

This chain joins TRBV9 and TRBJ2-1; 7 bases fit TRBD2. CDR1 SGDLS and CDR2 YYNGEE come from the germline V gene. The CDR3 runs to 14 residues. Losses at the gene ends were 3 bases for V and 5 bases for J; bases not matched to a gene: 5. The CDR3 loop reads CASSETSRDNEQFF. The CDR3 nucleotides read TGTGCCAGCAGCGAGACTAGCAGAGACAATGAGCAGTTCTTC.

This sequence joins TRBV10-3 and TRBJ2-7; TRBD2 matches at 7 bases. Germline V gene lookup returns CDR1 ENHRY and CDR2 SYGVKD. CDR3 length equals 13 residues. V lost 8 bases and J lost 6; bases outside the gene matches: 10. CDR3 in amino acids: CAIGEGPPGEQYF. CDR3 DNA: TGTGCCATCGGGGAGGGACCCCCGGGCGAGCAGTACTTC.

This chain joins TRBV5-1 and TRBJ1-1; D gene ambiguous. Germline-derived CDR1 and CDR2 are SGHRS and YFSETQ. The CDR3 has 14 residues. V lost 0 bases and J lost 1, with 7 bases in between. The CDR3 DNA follows: TGCGCCAGCAGCTTGGGGCTGAAGAACACTGAAGCTTTCTTT. This encodes CASSLGLKNTEAFF.

The gene calls are TRBV7-9 and TRBJ2-1; 10 nucleotides align to TRBD1. V trimming: 5 bases; J trimming: 3 bases; junction bases outside the gene matches: 4. The CDR3 has 15 amino acids. Germline values: CDR1 SEHNR, CDR2 FQNEAQ (reference sequence). CDR3 sequence reads: CASSGTGANYNEQFF. CDR3 DNA sequence: TGTGCCAGCAGCGGGACAGGGGCGAACTACAATGAGCAGTTCTTC.

The V call is TRBV5-1, the J call TRBJ2-3; TRBD2 is a possible D gene (6 bases). Per the germline V gene, CDR1 is SGHRS and CDR2 is YFSETQ. V lost 0 bases, J lost 9 bases, and 11 bases lay in between. The CDR3 runs to 13 residues. CDR3 bases: TGCGCCAGCAGCTTGGTAGGGGAGGAAACGCAGTATTTT. This encodes CASSLVGEETQYF. Looking up the rest from reference TRBV5-1 and TRBJ2-3 gives the full variable domain: KAGVTQTPRYLIKTRGQQVTLSCSPISGHRSVSWYQQTPGQGLQFLFEYFSETQRNKGNFPGRFSGRQFSNSRSEMNVSTLELGDSALYLCASSLVGEETQYFGPGTRLTVL.

The gene calls are TRBV7-2 and TRBJ2-7; 7 bases fit TRBD2. The V gene end was trimmed by 5 bases and the J gene end by 2 bases; junction bases not matched to a gene: 3. This CDR3 is 13 amino acids long. Germline V CDR1 and CDR2: SGHTA, FQGNSA. In DNA form, the CDR3 reads TGTGCCAGCAGCCGACGGGGGGCCTACGAGCAGTACTTC. It encodes CASSRRGAYEQYF.

The rearrangement joins TRBV19 to TRBJ1-4; D remains ambiguous. CDR3 length equals 12 residues. Trimming left V 4 bases short and J 10 bases short, with 10 bases between. Germline assignment: CDR1 LNHDA and CDR2 SQIVND (reference sequence). CDR3 region: CASSKPEGKLFF. As DNA, the CDR3 is TGTGCCAGTAGTAAGCCCGAGGGAAAACTGTTTTTT.

This chain links TRBV6-5 with TRBJ2-7; maybe TRBD1 (5 bases). This CDR3 region has 14 residues. V lost 4 bases, J lost 6 bases, and 16 bases lay in between. Germline values: CDR1 MNHEY, CDR2 SVGAGI. The DNA for the CDR3 is TGTGCCAGCAGTTGGGGCCGAGACAAGCCCGAGCAGTACTTC. This encodes CASSWGRDKPEQYF.

The rearrangement joins TRBV27 to TRBJ1-1; no clear D. CDR1 and CDR2 (germline): MNHEY, SMNVEV (reference sequence). The CDR3 sequence is 13 residues long. The V gene lost 2 bases and the J gene lost 1 base, with 5 bases spanning the gap. CDR3 loop: CASSLAGNTEAFF. CDR3 bases: TGTGCCAGCAGTTTAGCGGGGAACACTGAAGCTTTCTTT.

The chain links TRBV9 to TRBJ2-5; TRBD2 aligns across 12 bases. The CDR3 spans 17 residues. Trimming removed 3 bases from V and 4 bases from J; junction bases left unmatched: 10. Germline CDR1 reads SGDLS; CDR2 reads YYNGEE. The CDR3 DNA follows: TGTGCCAGCAGCGAGGGGAGCCTAGCGGGAGGGCCAGAGACCCAGTACTTC. Translating it yields CASSEGSLAGGPETQYF.

A single count supports this clone. The rearrangement links TRBV28 to TRBJ1-2; D uncertain. V shed 6 bases and J shed 3 bases, with 17 bases lying between them. This CDR3 region has 15 residues. Per the germline V gene, CDR1 is MDHEN and CDR2 is SYDVKM. The CDR3 sequence is CASSLVGEGYYGYTF. The CDR3 coding sequence is TGTGCCAGCAGCCTTGTGGGTGAGGGCTACTATGGCTACACCTTC.

The V gene is TRBV10-2, the J gene TRBJ2-7; tentatively, D is TRBD2 (5 bases). From germline, CDR1 is WSHSY and CDR2 SAAADI. V was cut by 6 bases and J by 0 bases, with 12 bases left in between. This CDR3 has 14 amino acids. CDR3 nucleotides: TGCGCCAGCAGGAGGACTGATAGCTCCTACGAGCAGTACTTC. Its protein product is CASRRTDSSYEQYF.

The rearrangement uses TRBV7-9 and TRBJ2-2, with 9 bases that match TRBD2. The germline gives CDR1 SEHNR, CDR2 FQNEAQ (reference sequence). Germline trimming cut 1 base from V and 0 bases from J; bases unmatched to any gene: 0. This CDR3 has 16 amino acids. The CDR3 coding sequence is TGTGCCAGCAGCTTAGGACTAGCGGCGAACACCGGGGAGCTGTTTTTT. This codes for CASSLGLAANTGELFF.

This clone has a single count. This sequence joins TRBV20-1 and TRBJ1-2; D unresolved. The CDR3 loop spans 11 amino acids. Germline assignment: CDR1 DFQATT and CDR2 SNEGSKA (reference sequence). Trimming left V 1 base short and J 14 bases short, with 14 bases between. The CDR3 sequence is CSARVGISGTF. CDR3 DNA sequence: TGCAGTGCTAGAGTAGGGATCTCGGGGACCTTC.

This chain connects TRBV11-1 to TRBJ2-7, with D possibly matching TRBD1 (6 bases). Trimming removed 5 bases from V and 0 bases from J, with 11 bases in between. Per the germline V gene, CDR1 is SGHAT and CDR2 is FQDESV (reference sequence). The CDR3 is 14 amino acids. The CDR3 protein is CASSPWDNSYEQYF. In nucleotides, the CDR3 is TGTGCCAGCAGCCCCTGGGACAACTCCTACGAGCAGTACTTC.

This chain uses TRBV7-9 with TRBJ2-7; the match to TRBD1 covers 10 bases. V shed 3 bases, J shed 3 bases, and the junction held 5 bases outside the gene matches. The germline V gene encodes CDR1 SEHNR and CDR2 FQNEAQ (reference sequence). The CDR3 is 15 residues long. CDR3 nucleotides: TGTGCCAGCAGCTTCGACAGGGGGCGGAGCTACGAGCAGTACTTC. Amino acids: CASSFDRGRSYEQYF.

In DNA form, the CDR3 reads TGCGCCAGCAGCATGAGGGGTCCGGGCTACGAGCAGTACTTC. Amino acids: CASSMRGPGYEQYF. The chain combines TRBV5-1 with TRBJ2-7; either TRBD1 or TRBD2 may supply D (5 bases each). The CDR3 covers 14 residues. The germline V and J ends were trimmed by 4 bases and 3 bases, with 14 bases remaining between them. Germline V gene sequence: CDR1 SGHRS, CDR2 YFSETQ.